The subject of this entry is one T cell receptor (beta chain). This sample was included in a study of blood T cells in healthy people across ages. Trimming took 7 bases from V and 13 from J, leaving 14 bases between them. There are 11 residues in the CDR3. Germline V gives CDR1 MNHEY, CDR2 SVGEGT. A J-beta primer mix and a sample-barcoded 5' primer were used in a second PCR of about 7 to 12 cycles. Using its own MiXCR run on the 5' RACE reads, TCRdb lists one record per CDR3 protein. The sample contains about 1.6 million distinct CDR3 sequences, 30% to 35% of which appear only once. Input material: blood. The clonotype originates from a young woman in good health. This chain joins TRBV6-2 or TRBV6-3 and TRBJ2-1; the D gene could be TRBD1 or TRBD2 (5 bases each). CDR3 sequence: CASTDRDAQFF. In DNA form, the CDR3 reads TGTGCCAGCACCGACCGGGACGCTCAGTTCTTC.